This T cell receptor beta chain was obtained from a study of molecular identifiers for immune sequencing clone quantification. Study summary: Five aliquots were made in replicates from the RNA of approximately 22,000 or 94,000 naive CD8 cells, and four were sequenced. Findings of the study overall: Identical barcode-sharing TCR molecules could lead to underestimated sizes for highly expanded clones. Under 1% of molecules in naive cells, but over 99% of effector molecules, belonged to clones above 20 RNA copies. The study reportedly detected spiked Jurkat TCR RNA from one cell among about a million naive cells.

Trimming took 6 bases from V and 6 from J; bases not matched to a gene: 9. Germline CDR1 and CDR2: SQVTM and ANQGSEA. This CDR3 spans 13 amino acids. The table lists this clonotype with many counts. Its antigen is currently unknown. TCRdb re-analysed the PCR reads in MiXCR, keeping a single row per CDR3 protein. The repertoire holds about 36,000 distinct CDR3 sequences, with about 18% as singletons. The TCR comes from a human donor in good health. Some libraries in this study had Jurkat cell RNA spiked in. The sample comprised naive CD8+ T cells from blood, with Jurkat cell RNA spiked in. Subset specified: FACS-sorted CD8+CD4-CCR7+CD45RA+ naive T cells. The chain combines TRBV29-1 with TRBJ2-7, with 9 bases identical to TRBD1. The CDR3 sequence: CSVAPGTGSEQYF. The CDR3 DNA follows: TGCAGCGTCGCGCCCGGGACAGGGAGCGAGCAGTACTTC.